Sequencing of this TCR beta chain was carried out in a study of blood T cell repertoires in COVID-19. Study overall: Whether acute or convalescent, the COVID-19 samples came from the United States, Italy and Spain.

The CDR3 is 15 residues long. Germline V gene lookup returns CDR1 MNHEY and CDR2 SMNVEV (reference sequence). V lost 1 base and J lost 16; bases outside the gene matches: 10. Repertoires were generated with immunoSEQ multiplex PCR, while TCRdb's copy carries only in-frame clones and drops some. The sample includes tens of thousands of clones, approximately 90% of them seen just once. Material for sequencing was peripheral blood. This clonotype originated in a man between 70 and 80 years old with acute or convalescent COVID-19. The V and J genes are TRBV27 and TRBJ2-1; 13 nucleotides line up with TRBD2. CDR3 nucleotide sequence: TGTGCCAGCAGTTTATTAACTAGCGGGAGGGCCATTCCATTCTTC. This gives the protein CASSLLTSGRAIPFF.